This T cell receptor (beta chain) was sequenced in a study of OX40 agonist ivuxolimab in advanced cancers. At the level of the study: Every 2 weeks, patients received ivuxolimab intravenously, dosed at 0.01 to 10 mg/kg.

This CDR3 region has 12 residues. Trimming pared 2 bases from V and 6 bases from J, leaving 8 bases between. The germline gives CDR1 MNHEY, CDR2 SMNVEV (reference sequence). Whole-study results and caveats: Expanded clones tended on average to be more numerous among CD8+ T cells than CD4+.

The assay was immunoSEQ multiplex PCR, and TCRdb's table has in-frame clones only and misses some. The data hold 63,000 or so clones, with 85% to 90% observed a single time. Of note for this clone: What it binds is unknown.

This clonotype originated in an adult with an advanced solid tumor such as melanoma, head and neck, liver or kidney cancer. The chain combines TRBV27 with TRBJ2-7; perhaps D is TRBD1 or TRBD2 (5 bases each). The sequencing used CD4+ or CD8+ T cells sorted from blood, collected in a trial of the OX40 agonist ivuxolimab. CDR3 bases: TGTGCCAGCAGTTTACTCGGGGCCGAGCAGTACTTC. It specifies CASSLLGAEQYF.